The 22 T cell receptor beta chains presented below share a single source sample, sequenced in a study of metastatic and nonmetastatic thyroid tumors (dated by TCRdb to 2020 to 2021). None of the patients had been given any treatment before thyroid surgery. Library preparation used PCR. The instrument was an Illumina HiSeq 4000. TCRdb trimmed the raw reads at Q25, called clones with MiXCR and kept productive beta chains. In this sample the table shows under 95,000 clones, about 9.1% of which occur a single time. The ten most abundant clones make up approximately 10% of the sample. The sequenced material came from blood. The receptor source for this set is a female donor with papillary thyroid cancer or a benign thyroid nodule (not recorded which). Some clones in this sample may be carry-over from other donors' samples.

This clone has a count of ten or more. Given a much more abundant clone one base away, this may be a read error. The CDR3 reads CATSRGMQGSTGELFF. CDR3 nucleotide sequence: TGTGCCACCAGCAGAGGCATGCAGGGGAGCACCGGGGAGCTGTTTTTT. The chain carries TRBV15 and TRBJ2-2; D is perhaps TRBD1 (6 bases). The V gene's germline CDR1 is LNHNV and CDR2 YYDKDF (reference sequence). The CDR3 consists of 16 residues. The germline V and J ends were trimmed by 1 base and 4 bases, with 13 bases remaining between them.

This clone was counted ten times or more. The J gene is TRBJ1-2, the V gene TRBV18, with 9 bases that match TRBD1. The CDR3 length is 19 residues. Trimming at V came to 6 bases and at J to 6 bases, leaving 23 bases not matched to a gene. CDR1 and CDR2 from the germline V gene are KGHSH and LQKENI. The CDR3 DNA reads TGTGCCAGCTCTTTTATCTCTGCGGCCGGGACAGGGAGATCAGATGGCTACACCTTC. Protein sequence: CASSFISAAGTGRSDGYTF.

This clone has more than one count but fewer than ten. The chain recombines TRBV5-5 with TRBJ1-2; no clear D gene. Germline lookup yields CDR1 SGHKS and CDR2 YYEKEE (reference sequence). The CDR3 has 12 amino acids. Trimming removed 1 base from V and 5 bases from J, with 6 bases in between. The CDR3 region has the DNA TGTGCCAGCAGCTTGCTGGGTTATGGCTACACCTTC. Translation gives CASSLLGYGYTF.

This clone was observed a handful of times. A much larger clone sits a single nucleotide away, making a read error possible. The CDR3 nucleotides are TGTGCCACCAGCAGAGAGGCCGGGGATCTGTTTTTT. Amino acids: CATSREAGDLFF. This chain links TRBV15 with TRBJ2-2; D is possibly TRBD2 (5 bases). The CDR3 has 12 amino acids. Germline V gene lookup returns CDR1 LNHNV and CDR2 YYDKDF (reference sequence).

This clone was recorded a few times. The chain employs TRBV5-4 and TRBJ1-3; D remains unclear. Per the germline V gene, CDR1 is SGHNT and CDR2 is YYREEE (reference sequence). Trimming removed 0 bases from V and 6 bases from J, with 1 base in between. This CDR3 has 11 residues. CDR3 coding DNA: TGTGCCAGCAGCTTGGAAAACACCATATATTTT. Its translation: CASSLENTIYF. Filled out from reference TRBV5-4 and TRBJ1-3, the complete variable domain reads ETGVTQSPTHLIKTRGQQVTLRCSSQSGHNTVSWYQQALGQGPQFIFQYYREEENGRGNFPPRFSGLQFPNYSSELNVNALELDDSALYLCASSLENTIYFGEGSWLTVV.

This clone was found many times. This chain links TRBV20-1 with TRBJ2-2; D is perhaps TRBD1 or TRBD2 (5 bases each). Germline CDR1 reads DFQATT; CDR2 reads SNEGSKA (reference sequence). The CDR3 is 16 amino acids. The V and J ends lost 0 bases and 0 bases respectively, with 11 bases between them. The CDR3, as DNA: TGCAGTGCTAGAGATCGCAGGGAGACGAACACCGGGGAGCTGTTTTTT. It is translated as CSARDRRETNTGELFF.

This sequence joins TRBV3-1 and TRBJ2-7, with 10 bases fitting TRBD2. Germline loops: CDR1 LGHDT, CDR2 YNNKEL (reference sequence). Germline trimming cut 1 base from V and 13 bases from J; bases unmatched to any gene: 7. The CDR3 runs to 13 residues. CDR3 sequence reads: CASSQVRAGGPYF. DNA for the CDR3: TGTGCCAGCAGCCAAGTCAGAGCGGGAGGGCCATACTTC.

This clone was counted between two and nine times. One base away lies a much larger clone, so this may be a sequencing read error. The genes are TRBV19 and TRBJ2-7; D unresolved. This CDR3 is built from 13 residues. V was shortened by 3 bases and J by 0 bases, with 6 bases between the two germline ends. Germline V CDR1 and CDR2: LNHDA, SQIVND (reference sequence). The CDR3 loop is CASSMGPSYEQYF. The CDR3 DNA is TGTGCCAGTAGTATGGGTCCCTCCTACGAGCAGTACTTC.

This clone came up many times. This rearrangement joins TRBV5-5 to TRBJ2-7; D not resolved. Looked up from germline, CDR1 is SGHKS and CDR2 is YYEKEE (reference sequence). This CDR3 is 14 amino acids long. Trimming pared 0 bases from V and 7 bases from J, leaving 14 bases between. Here the CDR3 DNA reads TGTGCCAGCAGCTTGGAGGCAGGAACTGGGGAGCAGTACTTC. Translating gives CASSLEAGTGEQYF.

This clone was recorded many times. The V call is TRBV6-1, the J call TRBJ2-1, with 9 bases matching TRBD2. Per the germline V gene, CDR1 is MNHNS and CDR2 is SASEGT. This CDR3 is 15 amino acids long. The ends lost 4 bases at V and 9 bases at J; junction bases unmatched: 10. CDR3 amino acids: CASSVPEAGGREQFF. CDR3 DNA: TGTGCCAGCAGTGTACCCGAGGCGGGGGGGCGTGAGCAGTTCTTC.

There are many counts of this clone. V is TRBV11-2 and J is TRBJ2-1; 7 nucleotides line up with TRBD1. Unmatched junction bases numbered 9, after V lost 4 bases and J lost 6 bases. This CDR3 spans 15 amino acids. The germline gives CDR1 SGHAT, CDR2 FQNNGV. The CDR3: CASSYPKGAGNEQFF. CDR3 coding DNA: TGTGCCAGCAGCTACCCCAAGGGGGCGGGCAATGAGCAGTTCTTC.

This clone was detected many times. The gene calls are TRBV12-3 or TRBV12-4 and TRBJ1-2, with 9 bases that match TRBD1. V shed 5 bases and J 6 bases; nucleotides not matched to a gene: 7. This CDR3 has 14 residues. The CDR3, as DNA: TGTGCCAGCAGTCCCGGGACAGGGATCGATGGCTACACCTTC. Amino acids: CASSPGTGIDGYTF.

This clone was detected ten times or more. The rearrangement joins TRBV18 to TRBJ2-5; D unresolved. Trimming pared 0 bases from V and 4 bases from J, leaving 6 bases between. This CDR3 region has 13 residues. Germline CDR1 and CDR2: KGHSH and LQKENI. The CDR3 DNA reads as TGTGCCAGCTCACCACCGCCCGGAGAGACCCAGTACTTC. Amino acids: CASSPPPGETQYF.

This clone was counted ten times or more. The J gene is TRBJ2-2, the V gene TRBV7-8; D may be TRBD1 (6 bases). Germline V gene lookup returns CDR1 SGHVS and CDR2 FQNEAQ. This CDR3 comprises 16 residues. Trimming took 2 bases from V and 4 from J, leaving 14 bases between them. In DNA form, the CDR3 reads TGTGCCAGCAGCTTACTGTCAGGGGTTGGCACCGGGGAGCTGTTTTTT. This translates into CASSLLSGVGTGELFF.

The V gene is TRBV6-1, the J gene TRBJ2-7, with TRBD2 matching over 12 bases. Trimming at V came to 7 bases and at J to 4 bases, leaving 8 bases not matched to a gene. The CDR3 loop spans 15 amino acids. Germline V lookup: CDR1 MNHNS, CDR2 SASEGT. CDR3 in amino acids: CASTRPGLAGYEQYF. Here the CDR3 DNA reads TGTGCCAGCACGAGACCGGGACTAGCGGGTTACGAGCAGTACTTC.

A note on this clone: A much more abundant neighbour one base away suggests this may be a read error. J is TRBJ1-1 and V is TRBV18, with a tentative D call TRBD1 (5 bases). The CDR3 has 14 residues. Germline lookup yields CDR1 KGHSH and CDR2 LQKENI. CDR3 nucleotides: TGTGCCAGCTCACCGGGGGGGAAAAACACTGAAGCTTCCTTT. Encoded protein: CASSPGGKNTEASF.

This chain connects TRBV20-1 to TRBJ2-5; 9 nucleotides align to TRBD2. The trim removed 5 bases at V and 6 bases at J, leaving 13 bases unmatched. This CDR3 has 15 amino acids. Germline V gives CDR1 DFQATT, CDR2 SNEGSKA (reference sequence). CDR3 bases: TGCAGTGCTGGGGTGGTTAGCGGGGGAGGAAAGACCCAGTACTTC. Translating it yields CSAGVVSGGGKTQYF.

This clone was seen ten or more times. The rearrangement links TRBV7-3 to TRBJ2-5; 13 bases are shared with TRBD2. Germline CDR1 is SGHTA and CDR2 is FQGTGA. V was pared by 4 bases and J by 0 bases, with 11 bases of the junction left unmatched. The CDR3 runs to 19 residues. This chain's CDR3 is CASSSGLAGVNPNQETQYF. The CDR3 bases are TGTGCCAGCAGCTCCGGACTAGCGGGGGTGAACCCTAACCAAGAGACCCAGTACTTC.

At least ten counts were recorded for this clone. The CDR3 spells CSAKRVGGNTIYF. Here the CDR3 DNA reads TGCAGTGCTAAACGGGTCGGTGGAAACACCATATATTTT. The chain links TRBV20-1 to TRBJ1-3, with D unresolved. The V gene lost 4 bases and the J gene lost 3 bases, with 10 bases spanning the gap. Germline V lookup: CDR1 DFQATT, CDR2 SNEGSKA (reference sequence). CDR3 size: 13 residues.

At least ten counts were recorded for this clone. The CDR3 DNA is TGTGCCAGCAGTTTAATGACCGGTCGGGCTTTCTTT. Encoded protein: CASSLMTGRAFF. V is TRBV28 and J is TRBJ1-1; D gene unclear. The CDR3 totals 12 residues. The V end lost 2 bases, the J end lost 11 bases, and 12 bases lay between the germline ends. In germline, CDR1 is MDHEN, CDR2 SYDVKM.

This clone has more than one count but fewer than ten. This chain links TRBV10-2 with TRBJ2-1; tentatively, D is TRBD1 (6 bases). This CDR3 region has 19 residues. Looked up from germline, CDR1 is WSHSY and CDR2 is SAAADI. Deletions cut 0 bases from V and 8 bases from J, with 26 bases between. The CDR3 protein is CASSESGTFPGHTGDEQFF. Here the CDR3 DNA reads TGCGCCAGCAGTGAGTCGGGGACCTTCCCGGGACACACCGGGGATGAGCAGTTCTTC.

This clone came up a few times. Possible read error: a much larger clone is one base away. This sequence joins TRBV29-1 and TRBJ1-4; D remains ambiguous. Per germline, CDR1 SQVTM and CDR2 ANQGSEA. CDR3 length: 14 amino acids. Trimming left V 0 bases short and J 4 bases short, with 9 bases between. The CDR3 region has the DNA TGCAGCGTTGAAGAGGGGTCATTTAATGAAAAACTGTTTTTT. Translated: CSVEEGSFNEKLFF. Full variable domain (outside the CDR3, taken from reference TRBV29-1 and TRBJ1-4): SAVISQKPSRDICQRGTSLTIQCQVDSQVTMMFWYRQQPGQSLTLIATANQGSEATYESGFVIDKFPISRPNLTFSTLTVSNMSPEDSSIYLCSVEEGSFNEKLFFGSGTQLSVL.